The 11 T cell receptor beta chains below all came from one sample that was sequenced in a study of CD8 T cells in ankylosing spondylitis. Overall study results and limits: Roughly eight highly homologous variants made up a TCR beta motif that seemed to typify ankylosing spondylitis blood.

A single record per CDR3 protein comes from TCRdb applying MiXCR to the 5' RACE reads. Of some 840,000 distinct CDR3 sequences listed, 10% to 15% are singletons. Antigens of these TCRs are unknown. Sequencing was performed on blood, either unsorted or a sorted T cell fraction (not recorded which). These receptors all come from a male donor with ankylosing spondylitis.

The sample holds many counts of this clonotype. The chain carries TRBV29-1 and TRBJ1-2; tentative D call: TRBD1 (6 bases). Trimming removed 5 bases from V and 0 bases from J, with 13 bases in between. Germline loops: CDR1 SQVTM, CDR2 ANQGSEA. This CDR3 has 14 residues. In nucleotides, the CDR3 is TGCAGCGTTCCCCGGGACAAGACTAACTATGGCTACACCTTC. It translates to CSVPRDKTNYGYTF.

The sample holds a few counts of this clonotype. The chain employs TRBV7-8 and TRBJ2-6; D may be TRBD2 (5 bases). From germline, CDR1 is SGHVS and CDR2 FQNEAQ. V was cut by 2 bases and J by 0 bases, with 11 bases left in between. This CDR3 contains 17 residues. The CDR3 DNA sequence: TGTGCCAGCAGCTTACGAAGGAGGAGCTCTGGGGCCAACGTCCTGACTTTC. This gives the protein CASSLRRRSSGANVLTF. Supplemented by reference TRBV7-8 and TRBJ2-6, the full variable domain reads GAGVSQSPRYKVAKRGQDVALRCDPISGHVSLFWYQQALGQGPEFLTYFQNEAQLDKSGLPSDRFFAERPEGSVSTLKIQRTQQEDSAVYLCASSLRRRSSGANVLTFGAGSRLTVL.

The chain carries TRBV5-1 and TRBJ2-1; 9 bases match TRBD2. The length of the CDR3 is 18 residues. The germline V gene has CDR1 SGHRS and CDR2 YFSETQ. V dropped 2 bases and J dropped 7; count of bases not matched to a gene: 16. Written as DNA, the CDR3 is TGCGCCAGCAGCTTATCCCCCAGGATAGCGGGAGAGGGGAATGAGCAGTTCTTC. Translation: CASSLSPRIAGEGNEQFF.

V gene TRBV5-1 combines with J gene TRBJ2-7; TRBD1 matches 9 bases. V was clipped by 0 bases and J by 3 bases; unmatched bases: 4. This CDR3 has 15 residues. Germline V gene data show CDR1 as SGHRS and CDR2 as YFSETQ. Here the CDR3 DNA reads TGCGCCAGCAGCTTGGGACAGGGGGACCTCTACGAGCAGTACTTC. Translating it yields CASSLGQGDLYEQYF.

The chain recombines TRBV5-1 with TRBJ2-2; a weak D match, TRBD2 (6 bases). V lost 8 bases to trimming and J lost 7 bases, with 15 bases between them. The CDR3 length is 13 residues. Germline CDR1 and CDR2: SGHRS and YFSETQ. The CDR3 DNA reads TGCGCCAGTGCGGCTAGCGTGAGCGGGGAGCTGTTTTTT. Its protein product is CASAASVSGELFF.

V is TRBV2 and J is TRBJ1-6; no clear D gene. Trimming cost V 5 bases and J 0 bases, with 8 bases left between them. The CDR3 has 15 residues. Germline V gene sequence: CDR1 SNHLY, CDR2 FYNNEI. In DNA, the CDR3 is TGTGCCAGCAGTTGGACCCGCTCCTATAATTCACCCCTCCACTTT. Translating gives CASSWTRSYNSPLHF.

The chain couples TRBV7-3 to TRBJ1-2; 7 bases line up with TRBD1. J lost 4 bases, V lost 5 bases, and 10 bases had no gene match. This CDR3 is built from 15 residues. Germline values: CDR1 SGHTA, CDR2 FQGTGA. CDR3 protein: CASSPQTGTAYGYTF. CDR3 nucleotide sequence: TGTGCCAGCAGCCCCCAAACCGGGACAGCCTATGGCTACACCTTC. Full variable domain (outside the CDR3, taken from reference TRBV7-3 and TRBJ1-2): GAGVSQTPSNKVTEKGKYVELRCDPISGHTALYWYRQSLGQGPEFLIYFQGTGAADDSGLPNDRFFAVRPEGSVSTLKIQRTERGDSAVYLCASSPQTGTAYGYTFGSGTRLTVV.

CDR3 in DNA: TGTGCCAGCAGAATACAGGGGGGGAATCTCGATGAGCAGTTCTTC. Protein sequence: CASRIQGGNLDEQFF. The V and J genes are TRBV7-2 and TRBJ2-1; a possible D gene is TRBD1 (8 bases). CDR1 is SGHTA, CDR2 FQGNSA, per germline. V lost 6 bases and J lost 8, with 20 bases in between. The CDR3 loop spans 15 amino acids. Looking up the rest from reference TRBV7-2 and TRBJ2-1 gives the full variable domain: GAGVSQSPSNKVTEKGKDVELRCDPISGHTALYWYRQSLGQGLEFLIYFQGNSAPDKSGLPSDRFSAERTGGSVSTLTIQRTQQEDSAVYLCASRIQGGNLDEQFFGPGTRLTVL.

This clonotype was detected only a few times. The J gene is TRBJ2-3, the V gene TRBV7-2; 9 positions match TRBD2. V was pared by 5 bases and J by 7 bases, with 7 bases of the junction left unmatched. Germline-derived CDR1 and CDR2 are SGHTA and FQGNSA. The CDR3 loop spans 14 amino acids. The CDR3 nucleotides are TGTGCCAGCAGCGATAATAGCGGGGGTTATACGCAGTATTTT. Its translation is CASSDNSGGYTQYF.

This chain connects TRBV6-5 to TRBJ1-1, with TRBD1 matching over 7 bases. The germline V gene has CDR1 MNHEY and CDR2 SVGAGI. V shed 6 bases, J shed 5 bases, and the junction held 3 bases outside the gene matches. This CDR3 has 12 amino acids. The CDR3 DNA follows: TGTGCCAGCAGAGGACAGGAGACTGAAGCTTTCTTT. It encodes CASRGQETEAFF.

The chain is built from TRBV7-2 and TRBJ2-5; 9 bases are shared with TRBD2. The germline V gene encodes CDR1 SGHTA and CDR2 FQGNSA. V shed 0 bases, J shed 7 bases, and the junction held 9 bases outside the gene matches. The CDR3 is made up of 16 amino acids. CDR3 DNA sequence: TGTGCCAGCAGCTTAGCGCTAGCGGGGACCGCAGGGACCCAGTACTTC. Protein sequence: CASSLALAGTAGTQYF.